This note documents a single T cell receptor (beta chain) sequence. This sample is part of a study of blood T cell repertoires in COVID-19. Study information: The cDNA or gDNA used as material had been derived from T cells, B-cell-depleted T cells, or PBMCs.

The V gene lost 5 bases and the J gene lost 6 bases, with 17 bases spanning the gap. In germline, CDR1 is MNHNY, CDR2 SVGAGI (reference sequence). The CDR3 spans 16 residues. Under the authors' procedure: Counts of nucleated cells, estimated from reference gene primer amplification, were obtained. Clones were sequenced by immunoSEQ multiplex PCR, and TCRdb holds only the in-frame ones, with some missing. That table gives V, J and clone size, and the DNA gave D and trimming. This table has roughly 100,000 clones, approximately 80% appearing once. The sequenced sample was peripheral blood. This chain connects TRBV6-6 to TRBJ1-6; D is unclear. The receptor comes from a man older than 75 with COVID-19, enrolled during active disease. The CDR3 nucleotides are TGTGCCAGCAGTCCCCTAGGAGGCAGTGTTAATTCACCCCTCCACTTT. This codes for CASSPLGGSVNSPLHF.